Presented here are 27 T cell receptor beta chains from one specimen sequenced in a study of vaccination and CD4 T cells after COVID-19. Cultured CD4+ T cell DNA was sequenced using the Oncomine TCR Beta short-read assay. Each CDR3 protein is one row after TCRdb ran MiXCR on the PCR reads. The table lists 15,000 to 20,000 distinct CDR3 sequences, approximately 57% of them singletons. No antigens are known for them. The treatment here: roughly nine-day PBMC culture with coronavirus spike peptide pools or control peptides (ViraFEST assay). Input material: CD4+ T cells from blood, cultured in vitro. The receptors originated from a human donor who had recovered from COVID-19.

The rearrangement uses TRBV11-3 and TRBJ2-7; D possibly corresponds to TRBD1 (5 bases). This CDR3 contains 12 residues. Deletions cut 3 bases from V and 6 bases from J, with 9 bases between. Germline V lookup: CDR1 SGHNT, CDR2 YENEEA. CDR3 region: CASSFDSGEQYF. The DNA for the CDR3 is TGTGCCAGCAGCTTCGACAGTGGCGAGCAGTACTTC.

The rearrangement uses TRBV7-2 and TRBJ1-1; TRBD1 is a possible D gene (5 bases). CDR3 size: 16 residues. Germline CDR1 reads SGHTA; CDR2 reads FQGNSA. Trimming shortened V by 5 bases and J by 4 bases, and 20 bases separated the two germline ends. The CDR3 DNA reads as TGTGCCAGCAGCCGCAACACAGGAGCCCGCGGCACTGAAGCTTTCTTT. It translates to CASSRNTGARGTEAFF.

The chain uses TRBV10-3 and TRBJ1-2; possible D gene TRBD1, 6 bases. The CDR3 runs 17 residues. V lost 4 bases and J 5 bases, leaving 23 bases between the germline ends. CDR1 and CDR2 (germline): ENHRY, SYGVKD. The CDR3 protein is CAISGLSPNRARYGYTF. For the CDR3, the DNA is TGTGCCATCAGTGGCCTGTCCCCAAACAGGGCGAGATATGGCTACACCTTC.

The genes are TRBV2 and TRBJ1-1, with 7 positions matching TRBD1. Germline V gene lookup returns CDR1 SNHLY and CDR2 FYNNEI. The CDR3 spans 13 residues. V gave up 9 bases and J gave up 1 base; unmatched junction bases: 5. The CDR3 DNA is TGTGCCAGTACAGGGGATTGGAACACTGAAGCTTTCTTT. Translated: CASTGDWNTEAFF. The complete variable domain, with remaining parts taken from reference TRBV2 and TRBJ1-1, reads EPEVTQTPSHQVTQMGQEVILRCVPISNHLYFYWYRQILGQKVEFLVSFYNNEISEKSEIFDDQFSVERPDGSNFTLKIRSTKLEDSAMYFCASTGDWNTEAFFGQGTRLTVV.

This clonotype has only a few counts. The chain has TRBV6-5 and TRBJ1-5; possibly TRBD1 for D (6 bases). Germline loops: CDR1 MNHEY, CDR2 SVGAGI. This CDR3 has 17 residues. V was trimmed by 0 bases and J by 0 bases, leaving 12 bases between them. DNA for the CDR3: TGTGCCAGCAGTTACTCTGGGACACCGTATAGCAATCAGCCCCAGCATTTT. Translated: CASSYSGTPYSNQPQHF.

CDR3 amino acids: CATRRAGELEQYF. The CDR3, as DNA: TGTGCCACCCGCCGGGCGGGAGAGCTCGAGCAGTACTTC. J is TRBJ2-7 and V is TRBV19; 7 bases are a match to TRBD2. V dropped 10 bases and J dropped 6; count of bases not matched to a gene: 12. This CDR3 spans 13 amino acids. CDR1 LNHDA and CDR2 SQIVND come from the germline V gene (reference sequence).

This clonotype was counted between two and nine times. J is TRBJ1-5 and V is TRBV19, with D unclear. The V and J ends lost 5 bases and 0 bases respectively, with 14 bases between them. The germline V gene has CDR1 LNHDA and CDR2 SQIVND (reference sequence). The CDR3 covers 16 residues. This CDR3 reads CASSSTGVRSNQPQHF. CDR3 sequence (DNA): TGTGCCAGTAGTTCGACCGGGGTGCGTAGCAATCAGCCCCAGCATTTT.

In its sample, this clonotype was seen a few times. The rearrangement joins TRBV20-1 to TRBJ2-4, with D possibly called TRBD1 or TRBD2 (6 bases each). This CDR3 region has 12 residues. Germline V lookup: CDR1 DFQATT, CDR2 SNEGSKA (reference sequence). The ends were cut back, 6 bases at V and 5 bases at J, with 11 bases in the middle. The CDR3 DNA reads as TGCAGTGCCCCTCGGGGGCAAAACATTCAGTACTTC. This translates into CSAPRGQNIQYF.

The chain joins TRBV20-1 to TRBJ1-1; D is undetermined. V gave up 4 bases and J gave up 7 bases, with 19 bases separating them. CDR3 size: 14 residues. From germline, CDR1 is DFQATT and CDR2 SNEGSKA (reference sequence). The CDR3 is CSAIPGGPDHEAFF. The CDR3 nucleotides are TGCAGTGCTATCCCAGGTGGGCCGGATCATGAAGCTTTCTTT.

The chain couples TRBV4-3 to TRBJ2-7; TRBD2 agrees at 8 bases. Per the germline V gene, CDR1 is LGHNA and CDR2 is YSLEER. The CDR3 spans 15 residues. Germline trimming cut 3 bases from V and 7 bases from J; bases unmatched to any gene: 11. As DNA, the CDR3 is TGCGCCAGCAGCCACGGAGCATATTCGGGAGGGGAGCAGTACTTC. It specifies CASSHGAYSGGEQYF.

Comment on this clonotype: The junction shows a germline mismatch at one end, possibly a read error. The chain uses TRBV11-1 and TRBJ2-5, with 7 positions matching TRBD2. Germline V gives CDR1 SGHAT, CDR2 FQDESV (reference sequence). The CDR3 length is 13 residues. The CDR3 sequence is CTSSRREGETQYF. CDR3 bases: TGTACCAGCAGCCGCAGGGAGGGAGAGACCCAGTACTTC.

J is TRBJ2-3 and V is TRBV20-1; tentatively, D is TRBD1 or TRBD2 (5 bases each). The V and J ends lost 3 bases and 4 bases respectively, with 5 bases between them. The CDR3 extends over 11 amino acids. CDR1 is DFQATT and CDR2 is SNEGSKA in the germline V gene (reference sequence). The CDR3 here is CSARGPDTQYF. The CDR3 DNA is TGCAGTGCTAGGGGACCAGATACGCAGTATTTT.

This clonotype turned up a few times. The chain combines TRBV25-1 with TRBJ2-3; D possibly corresponds to TRBD2 (5 bases). Trimming left V 4 bases short and J 4 bases short, with 9 bases between. Germline CDR1 reads MGHDK; CDR2 reads SYGVNS. The CDR3 runs to 13 residues. The CDR3 nucleotides read TGTGCCAGCAGTGTAGGGAGCGCAGATACGCAGTATTTT. Translating it yields CASSVGSADTQYF.

The CDR3 protein is CSARDVGRANYGYTF. CDR3 coding DNA: TGCAGTGCTAGAGATGTAGGGCGGGCTAACTATGGCTACACCTTC. The chain joins TRBV20-1 to TRBJ1-2; D gene unclear. The germline gives CDR1 DFQATT, CDR2 SNEGSKA (reference sequence). The length of the CDR3 is 15 residues. The ends were cut back, 0 bases at V and 0 bases at J, with 11 bases in the middle.

The chain is built from TRBV7-2 and TRBJ2-7; D is unclear. This CDR3 has 12 residues. CDR1 and CDR2 from the germline V gene are SGHTA and FQGNSA. V lost 4 bases to trimming and J lost 2 bases, with 6 bases between them. CDR3 DNA: TGTGCCAGCAGCTCCCTCACCTACGAGCAGTACTTC. Encoded protein: CASSSLTYEQYF. Full variable domain (missing parts from reference TRBV7-2 and TRBJ2-7): GAGVSQSPSNKVTEKGKDVELRCDPISGHTALYWYRQSLGQGLEFLIYFQGNSAPDKSGLPSDRFSAERTGGSVSTLTIQRTQQEDSAVYLCASSSLTYEQYFGPGTRLTVT.

The V call is TRBV7-2, the J call TRBJ2-3, with 13 bases identical to TRBD2. CDR1 SGHTA and CDR2 FQGNSA come from the germline V gene. With 3 bases clipped from V and 4 bases from J, the junction kept 4 bases outside the gene matches. The CDR3 totals 16 residues. The CDR3 sequence is CASSFGLAGAPDTQYF. As DNA, the CDR3 is TGTGCCAGCAGCTTTGGACTAGCGGGAGCCCCAGATACGCAGTATTTT.

The chain uses TRBV30 and TRBJ1-5; D perhaps matches TRBD1 (6 bases). There are 16 residues in the CDR3. CDR1 and CDR2 (germline): GTSNPN, SVGIG (reference sequence). Trimming took 2 bases from V and 2 from J, leaving 16 bases between them. CDR3 region: CAWSSSWGGGNQPQHF. The DNA of the CDR3 is TGTGCCTGGAGTTCCTCCTGGGGGGGCGGCAATCAGCCCCAGCATTTT.

This clonotype appeared once. Written as DNA, the CDR3 is TGTGCCAGCAGTCTCGGACAGGGGGCAGGCAATGAGCAGTTCTTC. Its translation is CASSLGQGAGNEQFF. This chain connects TRBV7-2 to TRBJ2-1; 11 nucleotides agree with TRBD1. V shed 6 bases, J shed 6 bases, and the junction held 7 bases outside the gene matches. This CDR3 has 15 amino acids. Germline V gives CDR1 SGHTA, CDR2 FQGNSA. Variable domain in full (rest from reference TRBV7-2 and TRBJ2-1): GAGVSQSPSNKVTEKGKDVELRCDPISGHTALYWYRQSLGQGLEFLIYFQGNSAPDKSGLPSDRFSAERTGGSVSTLTIQRTQQEDSAVYLCASSLGQGAGNEQFFGPGTRLTVL.

This clonotype was seen only a few times. J is TRBJ2-7 and V is TRBV21-1; TRBD2, the D gene given by the table, was not confirmed from the DNA. TRBV21-1 is a pseudogene. CDR3 size: 21 residues. The CDR3 DNA reads TGTGCCAGCAGCAAAACTCAAAACCAAGAGAGACTAGCGGAAATGGGCTACGAGCAGTACTTC. This gives the protein CASSKTQNQERLAEMGYEQYF.

This clonotype was observed a handful of times. This chain connects TRBV27 to TRBJ1-6, with 10 bases lining up with TRBD1. The germline V gene has CDR1 MNHEY and CDR2 SMNVEV (reference sequence). V shed 0 bases, J shed 10 bases, and the junction held 15 bases outside the gene matches. The CDR3 is made up of 19 amino acids. The CDR3: CASSLSRDRGMGSISPLHF. The CDR3 nucleotides read TGTGCCAGCAGTTTATCGAGGGACAGGGGCATGGGTTCAATCTCACCCCTCCACTTT.

The rearrangement links TRBV7-2 to TRBJ2-3; D uncertain. Trimming cost V 0 bases and J 0 bases, with 10 bases left between them. The CDR3 length is 16 residues. CDR1 SGHTA and CDR2 FQGNSA come from the germline V gene. CDR3 coding DNA: TGTGCCAGCAGCTTAGCTGGCGATCCTAGCACAGATACGCAGTATTTT. It yields the protein CASSLAGDPSTDTQYF.

The rearrangement uses TRBV12-3 or TRBV12-4 and TRBJ2-3; 8 nucleotides line up with TRBD2. The ends lost 3 bases at V and 5 bases at J; junction bases unmatched: 1. The CDR3 runs to 13 residues. The CDR3 is CASSFREGDTQYF. The DNA for the CDR3 is TGTGCCAGCAGTTTTCGGGAGGGAGATACGCAGTATTTT.

The chain combines TRBV27 with TRBJ1-2, with unresolved D. Trimming took 8 bases from V and 4 from J, leaving 14 bases between them. Germline V lookup: CDR1 MNHEY, CDR2 SMNVEV (reference sequence). The CDR3 contains 13 residues. CDR3 bases: TGTGCCAGCGCCCGGGCAGAGCTCTATGGCTACACCTTC. Translated, it gives CASARAELYGYTF.

The genes are TRBV15 and TRBJ1-1; TRBD1 might be the D (5 bases). Germline V gene sequence: CDR1 LNHNV, CDR2 YYDKDF (reference sequence). Trimming removed 1 base from V and 7 bases from J, with 13 bases in between. The CDR3 loop spans 14 amino acids. The CDR3 DNA sequence: TGTGCCACCAGCAGAGTTAATAAGGGGAATGAAGCTTTCTTT. Translation: CATSRVNKGNEAFF. Using reference TRBV15 and TRBJ1-1 for the parts outside the CDR3, the full variable domain is DAMVIQNPRYQVTQFGKPVTLSCSQTLNHNVMYWYQQKSSQAPKLLFHYYDKDFNNEADTPDNFQSRRPNTSFCFLDIRSPGLGDTAMYLCATSRVNKGNEAFFGQGTRLTVV.

The chain's CDR3 is CASQREGSVEAFF. The CDR3, as DNA: TGTGCCAGCCAAAGGGAGGGGTCCGTCGAAGCTTTCTTT. The chain recombines TRBV27 with TRBJ1-1; D possibly corresponds to TRBD1 (5 bases). Trimming removed 8 bases from V and 8 bases from J, with 18 bases in between. The germline gives CDR1 MNHEY, CDR2 SMNVEV (reference sequence). The CDR3 contains 13 residues.

The rearrangement uses TRBV7-9 and TRBJ2-1, with D perhaps TRBD1 (6 bases). The CDR3 is 15 amino acids. V was shortened by 6 bases and J by 0 bases, with 12 bases between the two germline ends. Germline V gene lookup returns CDR1 SEHNR and CDR2 FQNEAQ (reference sequence). The DNA for the CDR3 is TGTGCCAGCAGTTCCGGACAGCTCTCCTACAATGAGCAGTTCTTC. Its translation: CASSSGQLSYNEQFF.

The chain employs TRBV30 and TRBJ2-3; possibly TRBD2 for D (6 bases). Looked up from germline, CDR1 is GTSNPN and CDR2 is SVGIG (reference sequence). Trimming cost V 2 bases and J 3 bases, with 9 bases left between them. The CDR3 is made up of 13 amino acids. CDR3 residues: CAWSRGTTDTQYF. CDR3 bases: TGTGCCTGGAGTCGCGGGACTACAGATACGCAGTATTTT.